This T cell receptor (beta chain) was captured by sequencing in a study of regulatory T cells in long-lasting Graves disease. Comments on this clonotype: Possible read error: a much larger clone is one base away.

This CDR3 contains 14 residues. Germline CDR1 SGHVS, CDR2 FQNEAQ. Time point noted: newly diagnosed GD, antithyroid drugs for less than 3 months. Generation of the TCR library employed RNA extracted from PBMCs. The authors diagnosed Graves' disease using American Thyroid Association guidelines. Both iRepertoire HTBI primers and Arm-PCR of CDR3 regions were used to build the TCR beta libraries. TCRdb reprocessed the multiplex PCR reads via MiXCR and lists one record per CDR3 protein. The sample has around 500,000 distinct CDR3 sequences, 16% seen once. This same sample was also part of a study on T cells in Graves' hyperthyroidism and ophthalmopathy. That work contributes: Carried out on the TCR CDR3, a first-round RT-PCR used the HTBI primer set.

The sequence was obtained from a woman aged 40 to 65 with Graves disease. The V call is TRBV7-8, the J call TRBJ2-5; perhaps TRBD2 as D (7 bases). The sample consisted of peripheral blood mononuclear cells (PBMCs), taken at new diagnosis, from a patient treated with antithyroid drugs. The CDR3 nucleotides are TGTGCCGGCAGCCGAGGGGGAGGGGAGGAGACCCAGTACTTC. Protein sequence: CAGSRGGGEETQYF.